One TCR beta chain is described in this entry. The germline gene is not matched at one end of the junction; a read error may be the cause. The CDR3 consists of 12 residues. The germline CDR1 and CDR2 sequences are MNHEY and SMNVEV (reference sequence). The primer mix had 60 V beta and 13 J beta primers. Libraries were prepared by immunoSEQ multiplex PCR; TCRdb keeps only in-frame clonotypes and omits some of them. The table has fewer than 75,000 clones, 81% seen once. The data derive from a study of glioma-infiltrating T cells after dendritic cell vaccination. For the study at large: Treatment, given 2003 to 2012, was autologous tumor lysate-pulsed dendritic cell vaccination. Dendritic cell vaccine was injected intradermally three times, biweekly.

This clonotype was sampled from a human donor with glioblastoma. The chain uses TRBV27 and TRBJ1-6, with 10 nucleotides matching TRBD1. The sample in question was blood, obtained before dendritic cell vaccination. In DNA form, the CDR3 reads TGTGCCAGCAGTTTCCCAGGACAGGGGGTATACTTT. Its translation: CASSFPGQGVYF.